This T cell receptor beta chain was identified during a study of blood T cell repertoires in COVID-19. Study at large: The cDNA or gDNA used as material had been derived from T cells, B-cell-depleted T cells, or PBMCs.

Assay: immunoSEQ multiplex PCR; the TCRdb copy retains only in-frame clones and omits some. The top ten hold about 4.5% of the sample, which has approximately 100,000 clones, 80% seen once. Germline lookup yields CDR1 SGHTA and CDR2 FQGNSA. V lost 0 bases and J lost 11, with 7 bases in between. This CDR3 is 11 amino acids long. Sequences were obtained from peripheral blood. This TCR derives from a human donor in a cohort sampled during active or convalescent COVID-19. The chain combines TRBV7-2 with TRBJ1-1; D call uncertain. CDR3: CASSLAGGAFF. In DNA form, the CDR3 reads TGTGCCAGCAGCTTAGCAGGCGGGGCTTTCTTT. Filled out from reference TRBV7-2 and TRBJ1-1, the complete variable domain reads GAGVSQSPSNKVTEKGKDVELRCDPISGHTALYWYRQSLGQGLEFLIYFQGNSAPDKSGLPSDRFSAERTGGSVSTLTIQRTQQEDSAVYLCASSLAGGAFFGQGTRLTVV.